The entry below gives a single TCR beta chain sequence along with its context. Its antigen is not known. The sample's treatment: some 20 received Ad26.COV2.S at low or high dose, single or two shots; about 5 received placebo; per-sample allocation not given. Collection of samples fell on day 63 after the first vaccine or placebo injection. This sample is drawn from a study of Ad26.COV2.S vaccination and SARS-CoV-2 variants. CDR3 size: 16 residues. V lost 2 bases and J 0 bases, leaving 13 bases between the germline ends. The germline CDR1 and CDR2 sequences are SGHNT and YYREEE (reference sequence). Study conclusions and caveats: Spike-specific TCR breadth was greater after Ad26.COV2.S than placebo. Substantial response breadth was reportedly seen for spike-specific CD8+ and CD4+ T cells after vaccination.

Profiling relied on immunoSEQ multiplex PCR, and the TCRdb table lists in-frame clones only, not all of them. The repertoire consists of about 680,000 clones, with roughly nine tenths occurring once and the leading ten covering around 1.4%. The chain carries TRBV5-4 and TRBJ2-3, with D tentatively TRBD1 (6 bases). The input for sequencing was peripheral blood, taken in a trial of Ad26.COV2.S vaccine versus placebo. The clonotype comes from a person aged 18 to 65 who received the Ad26.COV2.S COVID-19 vaccine or a placebo. CDR3 sequence reads: CASSLEDSPSTDTQYF. CDR3 nucleotides: TGTGCCAGCAGCTTAGAGGACAGTCCTAGCACAGATACGCAGTATTTT.